The 29 T cell receptor beta chains listed next were all sequenced from one sample in a study of CD8 T cells in Susac syndrome. Reverse transcription of roughly 0.45 to 1 ug RNA used random hexamers. TCRdb redid the calling of the immunoSEQ multiplex PCR reads with MiXCR, one entry per CDR3 protein. This sample has roughly 300,000 distinct CDR3 sequences, with 80% to 90% found just once. Sequenced sample: CD8+ T cells from PBMCs. The receptors were sampled from a human donor with multiple sclerosis.

The V gene is TRBV12-3 or TRBV12-4, the J gene TRBJ1-1; D gene ambiguous. CDR3 length: 13 amino acids. The V gene lost 6 bases and the J gene lost 1 base, with 9 bases spanning the gap. CDR3 DNA: TGTGCCAGCAGCCCTAGTAAGAACACTGAAGCTTTCTTT. It is translated as CASSPSKNTEAFF.

J is TRBJ2-1 and V is TRBV18; D perhaps matches TRBD2 (9 bases). V lost 3 bases to trimming and J lost 4 bases, with 25 bases between them. The length of the CDR3 is 19 residues. Germline CDR1 reads KGHSH; CDR2 reads LQKENI. This chain's CDR3 is CASSPARGRSSGDYNEQFF. DNA of the CDR3: TGTGCCAGCTCACCGGCCAGGGGGCGGTCTAGCGGGGATTACAATGAGCAGTTCTTC.

This clonotype appeared a single time. The chain links TRBV11-2 to TRBJ2-5, with D hard to call. The CDR3 extends over 14 amino acids. With 5 bases removed from V and 3 bases from J, the gap between germline ends came to 13 bases. Per germline, CDR1 SGHAT and CDR2 FQNNGV. As DNA, the CDR3 is TGTGCCAGCAGCCGTAGGTTGCGAAAAGAGACCCAGTACTTC. Its protein product is CASSRRLRKETQYF.

The genes are TRBV27 and TRBJ2-1; TRBD1 might be the D (5 bases). The V gene lost 6 bases and the J gene lost 4 bases, with 10 bases spanning the gap. Germline V gene lookup returns CDR1 MNHEY and CDR2 SMNVEV (reference sequence). This CDR3 has 13 amino acids. CDR3 nucleotide sequence: TGTGCCAGCAGCCCCGGACATTACAATGAGCAGTTCTTC. Its translation: CASSPGHYNEQFF.

The gene calls are TRBV19 and TRBJ2-1; TRBD2 matches 10 bases. V shed 6 bases, J shed 2 bases, and the junction held 4 bases outside the gene matches. Looked up from germline, CDR1 is LNHDA and CDR2 is SQIVND (reference sequence). This CDR3 has 15 residues. This chain's CDR3 is CASSEREGAYNEQFF. The CDR3, as DNA: TGTGCCAGTAGCGAGCGGGAGGGGGCCTACAATGAGCAGTTCTTC. The full variable domain, in which reference TRBV19 and TRBJ2-1 provide the parts outside the CDR3, is DGGITQSPKYLFRKEGQNVTLSCEQNLNHDAMYWYRQDPGQGLRLIYYSQIVNDFQKGDIAEGYSVSREKKESFPLTVTSAQKNPTAFYLCASSEREGAYNEQFFGPGTRLTVL.

The chain is built from TRBV7-9 and TRBJ2-5; 12 bases match TRBD1. The length of the CDR3 is 19 residues. From germline, CDR1 is SEHNR and CDR2 FQNEAQ (reference sequence). With 6 bases clipped from V and 5 bases from J, the junction kept 19 bases outside the gene matches. The DNA for the CDR3 is TGTGCCAGCAGTACATATAAGACTCCGGGACAGGGGGCGCGGGAGACCCAGTACTTC. Translating it yields CASSTYKTPGQGARETQYF.

The genes are TRBV5-6 and TRBJ2-4, with a possible D match to TRBD1 (5 bases). The germline V and J ends were trimmed by 4 bases and 7 bases, with 15 bases remaining between them. CDR1 and CDR2 from the germline V gene are SGHDT and YYEEEE. The CDR3 extends over 14 amino acids. Written as DNA, the CDR3 is TGTGCCAGCAGCGTCAAAGGGGTAGGGAACATTCAGTACTTC. Amino acids: CASSVKGVGNIQYF.

The chain combines TRBV7-9 with TRBJ2-5; TRBD1 aligns across 8 bases. J was trimmed by 2 bases and V by 5 bases; bases with no gene match: 4. The germline V gene has CDR1 SEHNR and CDR2 FQNEAQ (reference sequence). CDR3 length: 14 amino acids. The CDR3, as DNA: TGTGCCAGCAGCACCTACAGGGGGCAAGAGACCCAGTACTTC. Translating gives CASSTYRGQETQYF. Using reference TRBV7-9 and TRBJ2-5 for the parts outside the CDR3, the full variable domain is DTGVSQNPRHKITKRGQNVTFRCDPISEHNRLYWYRQTLGQGPEFLTYFQNEAQLEKSRLLSDRFSAERPKGSFSTLEIQRTEQGDSAMYLCASSTYRGQETQYFGPGTRLLVL.

The rearrangement links TRBV3-1 to TRBJ2-1, with D unresolved. This CDR3 is built from 16 residues. CDR1 LGHDT and CDR2 YNNKEL come from the germline V gene (reference sequence). The V end was cut by 0 bases, the J end by 8 bases, with 17 bases between. CDR3: CASSQDPKWRYDEQFF. CDR3 DNA sequence: TGTGCCAGCAGCCAAGATCCGAAGTGGCGGTACGATGAGCAGTTCTTC.

This sequence joins TRBV6-4 and TRBJ2-3; no clear D gene. Trimming removed 3 bases at V and 0 bases at J, with 7 bases between. CDR1 is MRHNA, CDR2 SNTAGT, per germline. CDR3 length: 14 residues. CDR3 sequence: CASSEFPSTDTQYF. The DNA of the CDR3 is TGTGCCAGCAGTGAGTTCCCAAGCACAGATACGCAGTATTTT.

V usage is TRBV14 and J usage is TRBJ2-1, with D maybe TRBD1 (6 bases). Trimming pared 1 base from V and 4 bases from J, leaving 14 bases between. This CDR3 has 16 amino acids. Looked up from germline, CDR1 is SGHDN and CDR2 is FVKESK. CDR3 bases: TGTGCCAGCAGCCAAGGCTGGCAGGGGTGGTACAATGAGCAGTTCTTC. Translating it yields CASSQGWQGWYNEQFF.

The chain has TRBV20-1 and TRBJ2-3; TRBD2 aligns across 8 bases. V trimming: 0 bases; J trimming: 6 bases; junction bases outside the gene matches: 11. CDR1 DFQATT and CDR2 SNEGSKA come from the germline V gene (reference sequence). The CDR3 totals 16 residues. The CDR3 sequence is CSARDARGRSGDTQYF. The CDR3 DNA follows: TGCAGTGCTAGAGATGCGCGCGGGAGGTCGGGGGATACGCAGTATTTT.

This clonotype occurred a few times. The V and J genes are TRBV15 and TRBJ2-7; either TRBD1 or TRBD2 may supply D (5 bases each). The CDR3 totals 15 residues. V was trimmed by 1 base and J by 5 bases, leaving 15 bases between them. From germline, CDR1 is LNHNV and CDR2 YYDKDF (reference sequence). CDR3 bases: TGTGCCACCAGCAGAGTGACAGACCTCGGGGACGAGCAGTACTTC. Protein: CATSRVTDLGDEQYF.

The chain combines TRBV4-1 with TRBJ2-7; the match to TRBD1 covers 8 bases. V was pared by 1 base and J by 9 bases, with 11 bases of the junction left unmatched. Germline V gene data show CDR1 as MGHRA and CDR2 as YSYEKL. The CDR3 covers 15 residues. In nucleotides, the CDR3 is TGCGCCAGCAGCCAAGTGTATCAGGGGGCCGGTGTGCAGTACTTC. This codes for CASSQVYQGAGVQYF.

This clonotype was counted a single time. V usage is TRBV7-2 and J usage is TRBJ2-3, with 11 bases that match TRBD2. The CDR3 has 18 residues. Germline V gives CDR1 SGHTA, CDR2 FQGNSA. The V segment lost 2 bases and the J segment 3 bases; nucleotides outside the gene matches: 10. CDR3 bases: TGTGCCAGCAGCTTAACCCCGATACTAGCGGGAGCAACAGATACGCAGTATTTT. It codes for CASSLTPILAGATDTQYF.

The V call is TRBV25-1, the J call TRBJ2-7; the D gene is possibly TRBD1 (6 bases). CDR1 and CDR2 (germline): MGHDK, SYGVNS. The CDR3 runs 16 residues. The ends were cut back, 5 bases at V and 2 bases at J, with 19 bases in the middle. Here the CDR3 DNA reads TGTGCCAGCAGTTTCCGAAACAGGGTAACCCCCTACGAGCAGTACTTC. The encoded protein is CASSFRNRVTPYEQYF.

The V gene is TRBV28, the J gene TRBJ2-7, with a tentative D call TRBD2 (5 bases). Trimming took off 2 bases at V and 3 bases at J, with 11 bases between the two ends. The germline V gene has CDR1 MDHEN and CDR2 SYDVKM. CDR3 length: 14 residues. In nucleotides, the CDR3 is TGTGCCAGCAGTTTAGAGGGCGGAAGCTACGAGCAGTACTTC. This codes for CASSLEGGSYEQYF.

This sequence joins TRBV28 and TRBJ2-7; D may be TRBD1 or TRBD2 (9 bases each). V lost 5 bases to trimming and J lost 2 bases, with 25 bases between them. CDR1 is MDHEN, CDR2 SYDVKM, per germline. This CDR3 comprises 18 residues. CDR3 sequence: CASSDRDRALAGPYEQYF. CDR3 nucleotide sequence: TGTGCCAGCAGTGACCGGGACAGGGCACTAGCGGGTCCCTACGAGCAGTACTTC.

The chain couples TRBV11-1 to TRBJ1-1, with 10 bases that match TRBD1. The germline V gene encodes CDR1 SGHAT and CDR2 FQDESV (reference sequence). The CDR3 totals 16 residues. V gave up 5 bases and J gave up 1 base; unmatched junction bases: 7. This chain's CDR3 is CASSPGTGVGNTEAFF. The CDR3 nucleotides are TGTGCCAGCAGCCCCGGGACAGGGGTCGGGAACACTGAAGCTTTCTTT.

The chain links TRBV7-9 to TRBJ2-7; possibly TRBD2 for D (5 bases). With 7 bases removed from V and 2 bases from J, the gap between germline ends came to 12 bases. The CDR3 has 13 residues. The germline V gene encodes CDR1 SEHNR and CDR2 FQNEAQ (reference sequence). Here the CDR3 DNA reads TGTGCCAGCACCGTTAGCGAGGCCTACGAGCAGTACTTC. Its protein product is CASTVSEAYEQYF. Combining the CDR3 with reference TRBV7-9 and TRBJ2-7 gives the whole variable domain DTGVSQNPRHKITKRGQNVTFRCDPISEHNRLYWYRQTLGQGPEFLTYFQNEAQLEKSRLLSDRFSAERPKGSFSTLEIQRTEQGDSAMYLCASTVSEAYEQYFGPGTRLTVT.

This clonotype was counted between two and nine times. J is TRBJ1-1 and V is TRBV4-1, with 7 nucleotides matching TRBD1. After removal of 0 bases from V and 3 bases from J, the junction contained 4 bases not matched to a gene. CDR3 length equals 15 residues. In germline, CDR1 is MGHRA, CDR2 YSYEKL. This chain's CDR3 is CASSQDRQGDTEAFF. In DNA form, the CDR3 reads TGCGCCAGCAGCCAAGATAGGCAGGGGGACACTGAAGCTTTCTTT.

The chain combines TRBV12-5 with TRBJ1-4; D is ambiguous. CDR1 LGHNT and CDR2 FRNRAP come from the germline V gene. The CDR3 is 15 amino acids. Trimming shortened V by 1 base and J by 3 bases, and 9 bases separated the two germline ends. The DNA of the CDR3 is TGTGCTAGTGGTTTGGCGGGGAGGCCTAATGAAAAACTGTTTTTT. This gives the protein CASGLAGRPNEKLFF.

The table lists this clonotype with a count of one. The genes are TRBV5-4 and TRBJ2-1; a possible D gene is TRBD2 (6 bases). Germline V gene data show CDR1 as SGHNT and CDR2 as YYREEE (reference sequence). The CDR3 has 16 residues. V lost 6 bases and J lost 8, with 24 bases in between. This CDR3 is CASTNLGTLSRDEQFF. The CDR3 nucleotides are TGTGCCAGCACCAACCTGGGGACTCTGAGTCGTGATGAGCAGTTCTTC.

The chain carries TRBV3-1 and TRBJ2-2, with D unclear. There are 14 residues in the CDR3. Trimming stripped 0 bases from V and 5 bases from J, with 7 bases between. Germline CDR1 is LGHDT and CDR2 is YNNKEL (reference sequence). The CDR3 is CASSQDALTGELFF. The CDR3 DNA reads as TGTGCCAGCAGCCAAGATGCGTTAACCGGGGAGCTGTTTTTT.

This clonotype was picked up a small number of times. The gene calls are TRBV29-1 and TRBJ2-1, with 8 bases fitting TRBD1. Germline V CDR1 and CDR2: SQVTM, ANQGSEA. V lost 1 base to trimming and J lost 7 bases; unmatched junction nucleotides: 15. The CDR3 runs 17 residues. CDR3 amino acids: CSVEGGGWAGGQNEQFF. The CDR3 coding sequence is TGCAGCGTTGAAGGCGGTGGGTGGGCAGGGGGCCAGAATGAGCAGTTCTTC.

This chain uses TRBV4-1 with TRBJ2-3; 11 bases match TRBD1. The CDR3 spans 16 residues. J gave up 4 bases and V 2 bases, and 5 bases lay outside the gene matches. Germline V gives CDR1 MGHRA, CDR2 YSYEKL. The CDR3 bases are TGCGCCAGCAGCCAACAGGGACAGGGGGGGCCAGATACGCAGTATTTT. Translating it yields CASSQQGQGGPDTQYF.

This clonotype was counted a single time. The chain recombines TRBV12-3 or TRBV12-4 with TRBJ2-1; D is uncertain. The V end lost 6 bases, the J end lost 9 bases, and 18 bases lay between the germline ends. This CDR3 is built from 14 residues. The CDR3 sequence is CASSLSRSSAEQFF. For the CDR3, the DNA is TGTGCCAGCAGCCTCTCTAGATCCTCTGCTGAGCAGTTCTTC.

This chain connects TRBV18 to TRBJ2-3; 12 bases are shared with TRBD2. Trimming took 6 bases from V and 1 from J; bases not matched to a gene: 8. CDR1 is KGHSH, CDR2 LQKENI, per germline. The CDR3 length is 17 residues. The CDR3 nucleotides read TGTGCCAGCTCCAGGACTAGCGGGACCCCTCGCACAGATACGCAGTATTTT. Protein product: CASSRTSGTPRTDTQYF. Together with reference TRBV18 and TRBJ2-3, the CDR3 gives the full variable domain: NAGVMQNPRHLVRRRGQEARLRCSPMKGHSHVYWYRQLPEEGLKFMVYLQKENIIDESGMPKERFSAEFPKEGPSILRIQQVVRGDSAAYFCASSRTSGTPRTDTQYFGPGTRLTVL.

The gene calls are TRBV11-2 and TRBJ2-1; D might be TRBD2 (7 bases). The CDR3 extends over 16 amino acids. The germline V gene has CDR1 SGHAT and CDR2 FQNNGV. V was trimmed by 5 bases and J by 1 base, leaving 15 bases between them. CDR3 residues: CASSPQGGGSYNEQFF. The CDR3 coding sequence is TGTGCCAGCAGCCCCCAAGGGGGGGGGTCCTACAATGAGCAGTTCTTC.